Described below is a single T cell receptor beta chain sequence and its context. The antigen remains unidentified. The assay was immunoSEQ multiplex PCR, and TCRdb's table has in-frame clones only and misses some. The sample consists of 300,000 to 400,000 clones, 85% of them appearing once. This entry is derived from a study of Ad26.COV2.S vaccination and SARS-CoV-2 variants. The V end lost 0 bases, the J end lost 6 bases, and 12 bases lay between the germline ends. The CDR3 runs to 16 residues. CDR1 and CDR2 (germline): MNHEY, SMNVEV (reference sequence). Noted treatment: 15 to 20 received Ad26.COV2.S at low or high dose, single or two shots; about five received placebo; per-sample allocation not given. Collection of samples fell on day 63 after the first vaccine or placebo injection. Findings of the study overall: Greater spike-specific TCR breadth was seen in vaccine recipients than in placebo recipients. Breadth measured for non-spike TCRs was similar across vaccine and placebo recipients.

The V gene is TRBV27, the J gene TRBJ1-6; no definite D call. Material: peripheral blood, obtained in a trial of Ad26.COV2.S vaccine versus placebo. This sequence originates from a person aged 18-60 years who received the Ad26.COV2.S COVID-19 vaccine or a placebo. This CDR3 reads CASSLSNRDTNSPLHF. For the CDR3, the DNA is TGTGCCAGCAGTTTATCAAACCGCGATACTAATTCACCCCTCCACTTT.